This T cell receptor (beta chain) was captured in a study of T cells in Graves' hyperthyroidism and ophthalmopathy. Uncontrolled infection, other autoimmune disease, pregnancy or lactation excluded patients. Of note for this clonotype: A much larger clone sits a single nucleotide away, making a read error possible.

The CDR3 covers 12 residues. In germline, CDR1 is SGHAT, CDR2 FQNNGV. The ends were cut back, 7 bases at V and 8 bases at J, with 14 bases in the middle. RNA transcripts served as the template for amplifying TCR beta CDR3 regions. TCR CDR3 underwent first-round RT-PCR with the HTBI primer set. TCRdb re-called the multiplex PCR reads through MiXCR, storing one row per CDR3 protein. The sample has around 600,000 distinct CDR3 sequences, about 14% seen once. Sequencing input: blood. The chain carries TRBV11-2 and TRBJ1-2; D is ambiguous. This clonotype was sampled from a woman aged 45-60 years with Graves' ophthalmopathy. The CDR3 region has the DNA TGTGCCAGCAACTCCGAAAGTCTAGGCTACACCTTC. Translating gives CASNSESLGYTF.